This T cell receptor beta chain was recovered during a study of T-cell memory formation after mild COVID-19. Study in general: Largely donor-specific sequence clusters came from a couple of donors.

Only a few counts were recorded for this clonotype. TCRdb re-analysed the 5' RACE reads in MiXCR, keeping a single row per CDR3 protein. The sample contains about 150,000 distinct CDR3 sequences, 5.5% to 7% of which appear only once. V lost 5 bases to trimming and J lost 2 bases; unmatched junction nucleotides: 10. CDR3 length: 16 residues. The TCR comes from an adult woman who had mild COVID-19 (a few samples of this study predate the infection). Cell type and time point are not known. Specimen: PBMCs or a T cell subset sorted from them (not recorded which). The J gene is TRBJ2-3, the V gene TRBV12-3 or TRBV12-4, with 7 nucleotides matching TRBD2. The CDR3 DNA follows: TGTGCCAGCAGTCCGGGGGACTATTTAAACACAGATACGCAGTATTTT. This gives the protein CASSPGDYLNTDTQYF.